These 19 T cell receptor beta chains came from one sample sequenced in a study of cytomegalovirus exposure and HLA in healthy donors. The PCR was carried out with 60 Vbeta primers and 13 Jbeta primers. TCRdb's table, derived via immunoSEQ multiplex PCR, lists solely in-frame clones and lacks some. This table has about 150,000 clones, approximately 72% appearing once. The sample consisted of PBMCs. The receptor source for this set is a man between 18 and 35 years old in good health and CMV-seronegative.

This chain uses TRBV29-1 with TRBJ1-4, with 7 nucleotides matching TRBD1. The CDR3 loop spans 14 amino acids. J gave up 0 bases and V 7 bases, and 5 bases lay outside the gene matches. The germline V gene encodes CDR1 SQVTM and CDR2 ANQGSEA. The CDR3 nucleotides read TGCAGCGCCCGGACAGGACCAACTAATGAAAAACTGTTTTTT. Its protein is CSARTGPTNEKLFF.

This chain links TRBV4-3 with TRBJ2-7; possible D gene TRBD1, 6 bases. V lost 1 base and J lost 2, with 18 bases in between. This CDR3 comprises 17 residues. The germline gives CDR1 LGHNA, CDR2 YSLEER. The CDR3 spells CASSQGGPGGPPYEQYF. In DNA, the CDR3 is TGCGCCAGCAGCCAAGGGGGGCCAGGTGGGCCGCCCTACGAGCAGTACTTC.

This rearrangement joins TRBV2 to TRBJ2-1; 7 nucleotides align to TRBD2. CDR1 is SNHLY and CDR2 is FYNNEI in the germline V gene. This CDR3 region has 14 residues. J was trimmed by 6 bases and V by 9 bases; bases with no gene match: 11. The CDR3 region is CASRERGIPNEQFF. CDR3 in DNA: TGTGCCAGTCGAGAGCGGGGAATCCCCAATGAGCAGTTCTTC.

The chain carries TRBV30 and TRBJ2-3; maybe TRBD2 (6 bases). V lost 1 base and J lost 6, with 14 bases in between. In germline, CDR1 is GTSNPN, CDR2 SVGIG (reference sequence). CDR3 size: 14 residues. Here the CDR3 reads CAWSGAGRWDTQYF. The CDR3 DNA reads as TGTGCCTGGAGTGGGGCGGGGAGGTGGGATACGCAGTATTTT.

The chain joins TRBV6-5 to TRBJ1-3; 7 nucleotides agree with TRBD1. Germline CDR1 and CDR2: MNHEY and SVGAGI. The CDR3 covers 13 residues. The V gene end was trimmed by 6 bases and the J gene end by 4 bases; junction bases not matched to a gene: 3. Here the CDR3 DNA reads TGTGCCAGCAGCCAGGACAGGGGAAACACCATATATTTT. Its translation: CASSQDRGNTIYF.

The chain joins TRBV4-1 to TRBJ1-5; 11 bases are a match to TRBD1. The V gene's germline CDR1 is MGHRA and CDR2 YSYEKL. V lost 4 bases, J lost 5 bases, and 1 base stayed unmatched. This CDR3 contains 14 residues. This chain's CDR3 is CASSPGQGDQPQHF. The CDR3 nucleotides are TGCGCCAGCAGCCCGGGACAGGGGGATCAGCCCCAGCATTTT.

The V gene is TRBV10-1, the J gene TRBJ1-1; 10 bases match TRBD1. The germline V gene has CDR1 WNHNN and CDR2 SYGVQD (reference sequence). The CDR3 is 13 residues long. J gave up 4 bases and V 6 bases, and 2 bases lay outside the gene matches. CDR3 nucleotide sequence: TGCGCCAGCAGGGACAGGGGGAGCACTGAAGCTTTCTTT. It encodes CASRDRGSTEAFF.

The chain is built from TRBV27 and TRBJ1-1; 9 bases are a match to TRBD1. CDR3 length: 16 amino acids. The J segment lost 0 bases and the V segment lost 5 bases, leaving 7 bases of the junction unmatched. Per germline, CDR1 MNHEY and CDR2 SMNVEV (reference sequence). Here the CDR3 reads CASSPRTGVMNTEAFF. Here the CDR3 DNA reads TGTGCCAGCAGTCCTCGGACAGGGGTCATGAACACTGAAGCTTTCTTT.

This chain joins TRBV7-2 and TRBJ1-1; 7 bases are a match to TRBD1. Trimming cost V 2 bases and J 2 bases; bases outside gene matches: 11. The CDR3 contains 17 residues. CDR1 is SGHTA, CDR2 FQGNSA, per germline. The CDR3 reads CASSLSRTGSLNTEAFF. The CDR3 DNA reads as TGTGCCAGCAGCTTAAGTAGGACAGGATCTTTAAACACTGAAGCTTTCTTT. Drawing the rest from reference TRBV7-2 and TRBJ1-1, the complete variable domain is GAGVSQSPSNKVTEKGKDVELRCDPISGHTALYWYRQSLGQGLEFLIYFQGNSAPDKSGLPSDRFSAERTGGSVSTLTIQRTQQEDSAVYLCASSLSRTGSLNTEAFFGQGTRLTVV.

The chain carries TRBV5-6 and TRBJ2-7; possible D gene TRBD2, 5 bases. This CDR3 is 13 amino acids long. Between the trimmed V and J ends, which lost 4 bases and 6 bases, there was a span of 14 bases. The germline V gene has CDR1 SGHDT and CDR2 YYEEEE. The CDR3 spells CASSPSEGGEQYV. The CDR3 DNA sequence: TGTGCCAGCAGCCCTTCTGAGGGCGGCGAGCAGTACGTC.

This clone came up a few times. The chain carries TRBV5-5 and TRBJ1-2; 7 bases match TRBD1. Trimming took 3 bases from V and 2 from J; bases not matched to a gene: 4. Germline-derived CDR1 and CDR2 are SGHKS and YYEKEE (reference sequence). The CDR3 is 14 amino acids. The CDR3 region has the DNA TGTGCCAGCAGCTGGGGGACAGACAACTATGGCTACACCTTC. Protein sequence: CASSWGTDNYGYTF.

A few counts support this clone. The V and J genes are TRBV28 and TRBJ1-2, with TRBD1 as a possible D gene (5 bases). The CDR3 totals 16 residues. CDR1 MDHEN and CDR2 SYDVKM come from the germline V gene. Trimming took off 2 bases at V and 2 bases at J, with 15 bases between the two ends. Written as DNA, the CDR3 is TGTGCCAGCAGTTTACCCTCTCTGGACACCAACTATGGCTACACCTTC. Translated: CASSLPSLDTNYGYTF.

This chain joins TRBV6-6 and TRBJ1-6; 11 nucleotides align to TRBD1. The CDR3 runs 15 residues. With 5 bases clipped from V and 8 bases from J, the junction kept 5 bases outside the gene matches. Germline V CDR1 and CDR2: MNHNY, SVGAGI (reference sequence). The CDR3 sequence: CASSGQGAHDSPLHF. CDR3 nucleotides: TGTGCCAGCAGTGGACAGGGGGCGCACGATTCACCCCTCCACTTT.

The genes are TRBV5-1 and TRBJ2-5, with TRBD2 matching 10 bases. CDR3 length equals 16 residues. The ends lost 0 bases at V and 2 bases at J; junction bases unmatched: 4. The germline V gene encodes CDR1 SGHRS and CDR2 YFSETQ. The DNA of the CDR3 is TGCGCCAGCAGCTTGGCGCTAGCGGGGGAGCAAGAGACCCAGTACTTC. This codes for CASSLALAGEQETQYF.

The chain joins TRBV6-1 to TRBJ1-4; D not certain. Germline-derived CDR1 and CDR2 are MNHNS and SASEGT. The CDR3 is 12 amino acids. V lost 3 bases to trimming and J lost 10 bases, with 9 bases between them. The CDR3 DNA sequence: TGTGCCAGCAGTGAGGTCCCAGGAAAACTGTTTTTT. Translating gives CASSEVPGKLFF.

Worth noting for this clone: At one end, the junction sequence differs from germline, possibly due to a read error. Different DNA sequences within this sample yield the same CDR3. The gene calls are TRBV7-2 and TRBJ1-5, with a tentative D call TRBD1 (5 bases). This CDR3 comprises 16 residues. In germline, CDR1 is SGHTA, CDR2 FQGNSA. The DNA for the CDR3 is TGCGCCAGCAGCGTCGGGACTCGGGGTAGCAATCAGCCCCAGCATTTT. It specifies CASSVGTRGSNQPQHF. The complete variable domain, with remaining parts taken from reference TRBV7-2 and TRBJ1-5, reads GAGVSQSPSNKVTEKGKDVELRCDPISGHTALYWYRQSLGQGLEFLIYFQGNSAPDKSGLPSDRFSAERTGGSVSTLTIQRTQQEDSAVYLCASSVGTRGSNQPQHFGDGTRLSIL.

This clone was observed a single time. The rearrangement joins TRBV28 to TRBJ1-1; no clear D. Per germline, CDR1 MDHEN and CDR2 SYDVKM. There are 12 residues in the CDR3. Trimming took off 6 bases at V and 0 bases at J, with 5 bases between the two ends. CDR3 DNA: TGTGCCAGCAGCCTAATGAACACTGAAGCTTTCTTT. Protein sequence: CASSLMNTEAFF.

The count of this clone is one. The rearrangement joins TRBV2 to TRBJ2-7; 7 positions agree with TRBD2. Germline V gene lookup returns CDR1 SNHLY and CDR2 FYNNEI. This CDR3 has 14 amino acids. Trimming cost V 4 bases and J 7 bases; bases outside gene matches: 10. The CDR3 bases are TGTGCCAGCAGTGCAACAGTAGCCGGGGGGGAGCAGTACTTC. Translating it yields CASSATVAGGEQYF.

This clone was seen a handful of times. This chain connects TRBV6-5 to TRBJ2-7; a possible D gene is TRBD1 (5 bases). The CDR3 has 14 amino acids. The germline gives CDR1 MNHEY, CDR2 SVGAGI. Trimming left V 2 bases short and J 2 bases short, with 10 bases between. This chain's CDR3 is CASSYGIGAYEQYV. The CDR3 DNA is TGTGCCAGCAGTTACGGGATAGGGGCCTACGAGCAGTACGTC.